The present entry profiles one T cell receptor beta chain with its context. No antigen is known for it. Extraction of total RNA produced a minimum of 5 micrograms from each sample. This record belongs to a study of blood T cells in healthy people across ages. CDR1 MNHEY and CDR2 SMNVEV come from the germline V gene (reference sequence). This CDR3 is built from 15 residues. V was trimmed by 8 bases and J by 3 bases, leaving 19 bases between them. General study points: Roughly linear age-related decline in beta diversity appeared, significant by age around 38.

A second PCR, run for roughly 7 to 12 cycles, used a sample-barcoded 5' primer plus a J-beta primer mix. The template-switch adaptor, which had 12 random nucleotides, put a tag on each cDNA molecule. TCRdb re-derived calls from the 5' RACE reads in MiXCR, one entry per CDR3 protein. Counted here are over 1,500,000 distinct CDR3 sequences, 49% occurring once; the ten biggest clones make up less than 2.5%. The TCR sequence derives from a woman in her 40s in good health. The chain carries TRBV27 and TRBJ1-2; D possibly corresponds to TRBD1 (5 bases). Sequencing was performed on blood. The CDR3 loop reads CASGGGVGVDYGYTF. The CDR3 region has the DNA TGTGCCAGCGGGGGAGGGGTAGGGGTGGACTATGGCTACACCTTC.